This T cell receptor (beta chain) was sequenced during a study of cytomegalovirus exposure and HLA in healthy donors. PCR involved 60 Vbeta and 13 Jbeta primers. The protocol was immunoSEQ multiplex PCR, while the TCRdb copy is restricted to in-frame clones and leaves out a portion. This sample has some 110,000 clones, with roughly 70% found just once. CDR3 length equals 16 residues. Germline V lookup: CDR1 SEHNR, CDR2 FQNEAQ (reference sequence). V trimming: 5 bases; J trimming: 3 bases; junction bases outside the gene matches: 8. The chain links TRBV7-9 to TRBJ2-1; TRBD2 matches 9 bases. Sequencing used PBMCs. The sequence was obtained from a woman aged 25 to 39 in good health and CMV-seronegative. CDR3 sequence (DNA): TGTGCCAGCAGCCCATCAGCGGGGGGATTCTACAATGAGCAGTTCTTC. This sequence encodes CASSPSAGGFYNEQFF.